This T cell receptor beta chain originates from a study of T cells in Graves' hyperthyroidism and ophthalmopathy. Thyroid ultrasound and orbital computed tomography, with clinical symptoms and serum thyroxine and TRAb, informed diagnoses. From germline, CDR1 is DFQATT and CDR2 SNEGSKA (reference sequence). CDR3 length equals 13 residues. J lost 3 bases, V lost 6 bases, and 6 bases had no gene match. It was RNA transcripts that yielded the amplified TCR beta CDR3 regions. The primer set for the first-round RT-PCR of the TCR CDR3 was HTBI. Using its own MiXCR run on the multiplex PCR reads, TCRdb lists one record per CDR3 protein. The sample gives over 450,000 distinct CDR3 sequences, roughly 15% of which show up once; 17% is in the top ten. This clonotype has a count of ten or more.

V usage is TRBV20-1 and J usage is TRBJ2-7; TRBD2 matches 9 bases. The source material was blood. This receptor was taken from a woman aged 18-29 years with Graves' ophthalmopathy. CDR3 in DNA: TGCAGTGCCCCCGATAGCGGGAGCTACGAGCAGTACTTC. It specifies CSAPDSGSYEQYF.